This entry lists 7 T cell receptor beta chains sequenced from one sample in a study of cytomegalovirus exposure and HLA in healthy donors. Primers: 60 Vbeta forward and 13 Jbeta reverse. Libraries were prepared by immunoSEQ multiplex PCR; TCRdb keeps only in-frame clonotypes and omits some of them. This table holds over 100,000 clones, roughly 79% found once. Sequencing was performed on PBMCs. The receptors were sampled from a woman in her forties or fifties in good health and CMV-seropositive.

The J gene is TRBJ2-1, the V gene TRBV2, with 13 bases aligning to TRBD2. The germline gives CDR1 SNHLY, CDR2 FYNNEI. The V gene end was trimmed by 4 bases and the J gene end by 10 bases; junction bases not matched to a gene: 7. This CDR3 is built from 15 residues. In nucleotides, the CDR3 is TGTGCCAGCAGTGTACTAGCGGGGGGGCCTTGGGAGCAGTTCTTC. Its translation is CASSVLAGGPWEQFF. Complete variable domain (other parts from reference TRBV2 and TRBJ2-1): EPEVTQTPSHQVTQMGQEVILRCVPISNHLYFYWYRQILGQKVEFLVSFYNNEISEKSEIFDDQFSVERPDGSNFTLKIRSTKLEDSAMYFCASSVLAGGPWEQFFGPGTRLTVL.

The V and J genes are TRBV18 and TRBJ2-5; D perhaps matches TRBD1 (5 bases). The CDR3 loop spans 13 amino acids. Deletions cut 0 bases from V and 3 bases from J, with 5 bases between. Germline lookup yields CDR1 KGHSH and CDR2 LQKENI. CDR3 amino acids: CASSPPGEETQYF. The CDR3 DNA reads TGTGCCAGCTCACCACCAGGGGAAGAGACCCAGTACTTC. The whole variable domain, remainder taken from reference TRBV18 and TRBJ2-5, is NAGVMQNPRHLVRRRGQEARLRCSPMKGHSHVYWYRQLPEEGLKFMVYLQKENIIDESGMPKERFSAEFPKEGPSILRIQQVVRGDSAAYFCASSPPGEETQYFGPGTRLLVL.

The rearrangement joins TRBV7-9 to TRBJ2-1, with 7 bases aligning to TRBD2. The junction had 7 bases not matched to a gene; V was cut back by 8 bases and J by 0 bases. CDR1 SEHNR and CDR2 FQNEAQ come from the germline V gene (reference sequence). The CDR3 runs to 15 residues. CDR3 nucleotides: TGTGCCAGCTCCCTGCGGGGGAGCTCCTACAATGAGCAGTTCTTC. It yields the protein CASSLRGSSYNEQFF.

This chain uses TRBV29-1 with TRBJ1-2, with TRBD1 matching 9 bases. Trimming removed 5 bases from V and 2 bases from J; junction bases left unmatched: 3. CDR3 size: 13 residues. Germline V gene data show CDR1 as SQVTM and CDR2 as ANQGSEA. For the CDR3, the DNA is TGCAGCGTTCCCGGGACAGGGAACTATGGCTACACCTTC. This translates into CSVPGTGNYGYTF.

V and J are TRBV5-4 and TRBJ2-2, with 8 bases fitting TRBD2. The ends lost 4 bases at V and 1 base at J; junction bases unmatched: 3. CDR1 is SGHNT and CDR2 is YYREEE in the germline V gene (reference sequence). The CDR3 contains 15 residues. CDR3 region: CASSREGRNTGELFF. The CDR3, as DNA: TGTGCCAGCAGCCGGGAGGGACGGAACACCGGGGAGCTGTTTTTT.

The rearrangement joins TRBV1 to TRBJ2-1; TRBD2 is the table's D call and was not checked against the DNA. TRBV1 is deemed a pseudogene. The CDR3 runs to 14 residues. As DNA, the CDR3 is TGCACCAGCAGCCAGGGACTAGCGATGGGTGAGCAGTTCTTC. This sequence encodes CTSSQGLAMGEQFF.

The chain recombines TRBV6-5 with TRBJ2-3; D gene uncertain. Germline loops: CDR1 MNHEY, CDR2 SVGAGI. This CDR3 comprises 16 residues. The V end lost 6 bases, the J end lost 0 bases, and 16 bases lay between the germline ends. CDR3 sequence (DNA): TGTGCCAGCAGCTACCTCCGACTCACCAGCACAGATACGCAGTATTTT. Translating gives CASSYLRLTSTDTQYF.